This paragraph reports one T cell receptor beta chain. Its specific antigen is unknown. No base qualities exist here, and no much larger clone lies one base off it. This entry belongs to a study of CD8 T cells in ankylosing spondylitis (dated by TCRdb to between 2016 and 2019). For the study in its entirety: The study set out to find disease-linked TCR variants by profiling T cell receptor beta repertoires in ankylosing spondylitis patients and healthy donors. The full study cohort comprised roughly 24 ankylosing spondylitis patients and 110 or so healthy donors. Peripheral blood was sampled, and synovial fluid was also collected from ankylosing spondylitis patients. Points the paper makes about the study in general: Some TCR beta motif variants had previously been reported in synovial fluid and blood of reactive arthritis patients, which suggested common disease-initiation mechanisms. Blood from ankylosing spondylitis patients appeared to be characterized by a TCR beta motif composed of about 8 highly homologous amino acid variants. Significant enrichment of the disease-linked clones was reported in matched synovial fluid samples from ankylosing spondylitis patients. A CD8+ phenotype was shown by the disease-linked clones, which were found at relatively low frequencies in peripheral blood.

Sequencing took place on an Illumina HiSeq 2500. Quantitative 5'-RACE with molecular barcodes was the method used to prepare the TCR beta libraries. In the original analysis: To identify disease-linked TCR variants, a new computational method was used, one built on a probabilistic model of VDJ rearrangement. TCRdb reran the public reads through fastp at Q25 and MiXCR, keeping productive beta chains. Under each unique CDR3 protein, matching rows form one entry showing the most common genes and DNA. In this record, the V and J calls reflect TCRdb's handling and not the investigators' own analysis. A total of about 300,000 distinct CDR3 sequences appear in this sample, 20% of them only once. The ten largest account for under 4% of the sample. CDR1 and CDR2 were assigned from the germline V gene (reference sequence) as DFQATT and SNEGSKA. Including cysteine and phenylalanine, the CDR3 has 15 amino acids. Here the CDR3 DNA is all that survives: 45 bases in frame from base 1. Between the V and J ends, shortened by 1 base and 5 bases respectively, the junction contains 17 bases.

The chain is made from TRBV20-1 and TRBJ2-5, and perhaps TRBD2 as D gene, on 6 matching bases. This TCR derives from a female donor with ankylosing spondylitis or in good health (not recorded which). Sequencing used blood, either unsorted or a sorted T cell fraction (not recorded which). The CDR3 protein is CSARAGTGTFETQYF. Read as DNA, the sequence is TGCAGTGCTAGAGCTGGGACCGGGACTTTCGAGACCCAGTACTTC.